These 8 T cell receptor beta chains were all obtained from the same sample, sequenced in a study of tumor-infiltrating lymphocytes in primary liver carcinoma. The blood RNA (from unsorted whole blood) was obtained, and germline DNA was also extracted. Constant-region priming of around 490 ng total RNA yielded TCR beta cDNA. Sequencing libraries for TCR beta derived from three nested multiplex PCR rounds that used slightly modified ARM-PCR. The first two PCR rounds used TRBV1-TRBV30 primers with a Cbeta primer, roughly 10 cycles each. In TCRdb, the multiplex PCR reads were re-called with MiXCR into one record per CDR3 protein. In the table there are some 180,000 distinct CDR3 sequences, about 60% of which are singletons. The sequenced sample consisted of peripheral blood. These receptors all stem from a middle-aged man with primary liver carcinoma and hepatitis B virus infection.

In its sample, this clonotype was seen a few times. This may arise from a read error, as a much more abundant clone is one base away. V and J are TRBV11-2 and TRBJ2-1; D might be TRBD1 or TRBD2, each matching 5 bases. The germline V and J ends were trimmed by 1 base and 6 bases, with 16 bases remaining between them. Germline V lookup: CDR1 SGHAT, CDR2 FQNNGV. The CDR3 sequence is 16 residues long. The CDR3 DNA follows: TGTGCCAGCAGCTTAGGTCGGGGCGCCTCGGGCAATGAGCAGTTCTTC. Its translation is CASSLGRGASGNEQFF.

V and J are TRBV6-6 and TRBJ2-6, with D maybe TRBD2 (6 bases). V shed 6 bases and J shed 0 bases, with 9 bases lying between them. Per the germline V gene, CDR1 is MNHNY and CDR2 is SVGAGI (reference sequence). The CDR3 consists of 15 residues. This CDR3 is CASSKDYSGANVLTF. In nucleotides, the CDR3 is TGTGCCAGCAGCAAGGACTACTCTGGGGCCAACGTCCTGACTTTC.

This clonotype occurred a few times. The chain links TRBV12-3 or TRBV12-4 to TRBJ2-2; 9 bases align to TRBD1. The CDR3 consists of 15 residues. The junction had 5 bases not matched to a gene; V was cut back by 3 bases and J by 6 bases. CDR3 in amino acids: CASSLGQGSAGELFF. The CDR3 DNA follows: TGTGCCAGCAGTTTGGGACAGGGAAGCGCCGGGGAGCTGTTTTTT.

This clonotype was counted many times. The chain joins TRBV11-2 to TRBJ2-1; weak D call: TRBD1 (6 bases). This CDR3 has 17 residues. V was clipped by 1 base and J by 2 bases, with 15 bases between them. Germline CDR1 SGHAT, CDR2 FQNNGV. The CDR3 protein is CASSLGRLRGPYNEQFF. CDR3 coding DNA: TGTGCCAGCAGCTTAGGAAGGCTCAGGGGACCCTACAATGAGCAGTTCTTC.

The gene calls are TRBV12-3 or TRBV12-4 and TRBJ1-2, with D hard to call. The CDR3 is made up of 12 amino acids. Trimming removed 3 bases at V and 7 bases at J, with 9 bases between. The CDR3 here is CASSFVAAGYTF. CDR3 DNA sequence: TGTGCCAGCAGTTTCGTGGCCGCTGGCTACACCTTC.

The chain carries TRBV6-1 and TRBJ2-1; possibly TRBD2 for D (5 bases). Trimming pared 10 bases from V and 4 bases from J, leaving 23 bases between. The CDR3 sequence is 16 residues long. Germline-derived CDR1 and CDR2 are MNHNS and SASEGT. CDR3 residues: CAILPGFRSAYNEQFF. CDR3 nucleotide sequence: TGTGCCATCCTGCCGGGGTTTCGGTCGGCTTACAATGAGCAGTTCTTC.

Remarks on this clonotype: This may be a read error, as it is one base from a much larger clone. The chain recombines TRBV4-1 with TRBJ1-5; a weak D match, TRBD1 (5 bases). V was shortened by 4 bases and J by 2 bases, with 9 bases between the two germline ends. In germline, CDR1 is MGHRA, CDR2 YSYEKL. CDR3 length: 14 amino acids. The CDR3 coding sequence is TGCGCCAGCAGCCCAGGGCGGCGCAATCAGCCCCAGCATTTT. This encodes CASSPGRRNQPQHF.

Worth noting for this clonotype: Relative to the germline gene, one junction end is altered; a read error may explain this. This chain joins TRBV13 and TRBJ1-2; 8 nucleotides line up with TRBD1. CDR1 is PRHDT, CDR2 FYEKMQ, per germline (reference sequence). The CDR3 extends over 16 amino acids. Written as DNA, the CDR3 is TGTGCCAGCAGCCTTAGGCGGACAGGGATGGTCTATGGCTACACATTC. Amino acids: CASSLRRTGMVYGYTF.